This TCR beta chain is from a study of blood T cell repertoires in COVID-19. Study-level background: Samples representing acute and convalescent COVID-19 were sourced from the United States, Italy and Spain.

This clone has more than one count but fewer than ten. The CDR3 runs to 15 residues. CDR1 and CDR2 (germline): SGHRS, YFSETQ. The trim removed 1 base at V and 3 bases at J, leaving 6 bases unmatched. This study enrolled people aged 18 to 89 from approximately 24 US geographic areas. Grouping used clinical history reported by participants in a survey and questionnaire. Two negative PCRs, clearance, or symptom resolution had been documented for recovered Cohort 3 donors. Assay used: immunoSEQ multiplex PCR; TCRdb lists only in-frame clones, some missing. This table has approximately 350,000 clones, over 80% appearing once.

The chain joins TRBV5-1 to TRBJ2-5; 7 nucleotides align to TRBD2. The receptor's source is a woman in her 50s who had recovered from COVID-19. Sequencing used PBMCs or T cells enriched from blood (not recorded which). CDR3 sequence: CASSLSATSEETQYF. DNA for the CDR3: TGCGCCAGCAGCTTGAGCGCTACTAGCGAAGAGACCCAGTACTTC.